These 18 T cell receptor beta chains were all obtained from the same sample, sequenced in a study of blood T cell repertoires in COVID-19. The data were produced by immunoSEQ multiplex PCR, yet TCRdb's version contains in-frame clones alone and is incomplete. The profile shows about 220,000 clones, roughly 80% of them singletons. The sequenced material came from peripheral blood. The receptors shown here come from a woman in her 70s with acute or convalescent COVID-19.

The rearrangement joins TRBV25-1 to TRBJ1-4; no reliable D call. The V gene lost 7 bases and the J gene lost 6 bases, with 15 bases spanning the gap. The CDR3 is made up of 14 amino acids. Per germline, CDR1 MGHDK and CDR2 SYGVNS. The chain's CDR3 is CASTPPNGDEKLFF. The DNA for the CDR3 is TGTGCCAGCACTCCCCCAAACGGGGATGAAAAACTGTTTTTT.

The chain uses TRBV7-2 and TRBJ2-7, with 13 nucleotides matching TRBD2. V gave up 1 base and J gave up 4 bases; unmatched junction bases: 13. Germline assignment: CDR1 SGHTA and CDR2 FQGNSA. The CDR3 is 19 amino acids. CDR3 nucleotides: TGTGCCAGCAGCTTAGGGACAGGGAGGACTAGCGGGGGCAGGTACGAGCAGTACTTC. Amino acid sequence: CASSLGTGRTSGGRYEQYF.

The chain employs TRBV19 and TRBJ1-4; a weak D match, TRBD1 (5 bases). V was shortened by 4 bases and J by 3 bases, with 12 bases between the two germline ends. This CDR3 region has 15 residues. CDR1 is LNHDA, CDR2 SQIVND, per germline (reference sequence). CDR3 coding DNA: TGTGCCAGTAGTACCCAGGGCGAATCTAATGAAAAACTGTTTTTT. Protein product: CASSTQGESNEKLFF.

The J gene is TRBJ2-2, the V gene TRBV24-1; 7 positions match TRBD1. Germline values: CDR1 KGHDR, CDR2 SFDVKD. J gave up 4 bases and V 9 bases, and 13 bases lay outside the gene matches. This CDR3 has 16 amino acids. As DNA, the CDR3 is TGTGCCACCCAGAGTTCGCGGACAGGAGCCACCGGGGAGCTGTTTTTT. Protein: CATQSSRTGATGELFF.

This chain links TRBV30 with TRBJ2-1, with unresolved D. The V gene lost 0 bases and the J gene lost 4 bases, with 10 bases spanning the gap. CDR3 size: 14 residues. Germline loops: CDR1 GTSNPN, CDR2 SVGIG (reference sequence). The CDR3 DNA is TGTGCCTGGAGTGTTCTGACATCATACAATGAGCAGTTCTTC. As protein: CAWSVLTSYNEQFF.

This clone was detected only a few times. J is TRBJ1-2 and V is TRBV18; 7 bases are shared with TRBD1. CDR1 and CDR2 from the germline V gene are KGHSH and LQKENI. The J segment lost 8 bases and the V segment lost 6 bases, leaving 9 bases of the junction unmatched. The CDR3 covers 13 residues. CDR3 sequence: CASSRGQEEGYTF. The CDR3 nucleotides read TGTGCCAGCTCCCGCGGACAGGAGGAGGGCTACACCTTC.

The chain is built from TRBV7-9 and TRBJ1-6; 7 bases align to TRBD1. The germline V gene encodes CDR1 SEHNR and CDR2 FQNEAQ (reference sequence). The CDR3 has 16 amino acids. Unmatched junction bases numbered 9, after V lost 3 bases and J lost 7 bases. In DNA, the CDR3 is TGTGCCAGCAGCTTCGGTTCCGGGACAGCCAATTCACCCCTCCACTTT. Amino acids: CASSFGSGTANSPLHF.

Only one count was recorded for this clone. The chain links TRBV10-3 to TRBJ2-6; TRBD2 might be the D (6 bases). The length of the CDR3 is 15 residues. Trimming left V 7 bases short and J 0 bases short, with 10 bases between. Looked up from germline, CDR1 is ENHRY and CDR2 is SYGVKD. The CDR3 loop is CAIMDYDSGANVLTF. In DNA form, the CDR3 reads TGTGCCATCATGGACTACGACTCTGGGGCCAACGTCCTGACTTTC.

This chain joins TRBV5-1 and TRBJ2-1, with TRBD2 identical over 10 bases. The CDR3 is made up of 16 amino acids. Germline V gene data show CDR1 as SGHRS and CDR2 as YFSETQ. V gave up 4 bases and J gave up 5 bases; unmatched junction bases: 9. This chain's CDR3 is CASSKSSGGPNNEQFF. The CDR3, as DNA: TGCGCCAGCAGCAAGTCTAGCGGGGGTCCCAACAATGAGCAGTTCTTC.

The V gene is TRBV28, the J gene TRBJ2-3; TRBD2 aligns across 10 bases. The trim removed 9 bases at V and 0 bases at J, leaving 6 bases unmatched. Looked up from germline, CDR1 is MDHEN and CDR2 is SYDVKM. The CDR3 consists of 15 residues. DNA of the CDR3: TGTGCCAGTCGATCTAGCGGGGGTAGCACAGATACGCAGTATTTT. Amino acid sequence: CASRSSGGSTDTQYF. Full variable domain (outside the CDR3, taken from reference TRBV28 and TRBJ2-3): DVKVTQSSRYLVKRTGEKVFLECVQDMDHENMFWYRQDPGLGLRLIYFSYDVKMKEKGDIPEGYSVSREKKERFSLILESASTNQTSMYLCASRSSGGSTDTQYFGPGTRLTVL.

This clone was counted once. CDR3 bases: TGTGCCAGCAGTGAATATCTGAATGAAAAACTGTTTTTT. This translates into CASSEYLNEKLFF. This chain uses TRBV6-1 with TRBJ1-4; D is uncertain. V lost 2 bases to trimming and J lost 5 bases, with 6 bases between them. The CDR3 runs to 13 residues. Looked up from germline, CDR1 is MNHNS and CDR2 is SASEGT.

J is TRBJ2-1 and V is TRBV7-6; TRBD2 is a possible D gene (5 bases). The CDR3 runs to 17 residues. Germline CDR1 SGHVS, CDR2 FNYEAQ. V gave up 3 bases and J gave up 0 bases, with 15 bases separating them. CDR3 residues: CASSLAVGGGSYNEQFF. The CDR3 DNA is TGTGCCAGCAGCTTGGCAGTGGGCGGAGGCTCCTACAATGAGCAGTTCTTC.

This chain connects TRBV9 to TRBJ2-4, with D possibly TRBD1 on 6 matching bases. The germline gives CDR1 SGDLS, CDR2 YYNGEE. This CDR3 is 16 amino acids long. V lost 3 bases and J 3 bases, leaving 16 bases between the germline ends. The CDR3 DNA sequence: TGTGCCAGCAGCGGATCAGCCAAGGGGGTCAAAAACATTCAGTACTTC. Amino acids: CASSGSAKGVKNIQYF.

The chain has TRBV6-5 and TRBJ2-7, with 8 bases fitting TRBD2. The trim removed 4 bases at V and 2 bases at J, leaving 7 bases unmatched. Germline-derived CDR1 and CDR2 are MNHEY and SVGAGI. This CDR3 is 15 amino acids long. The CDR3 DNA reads TGTGCCAGCAGTTTACGCGGGGGGACCACCTACGAGCAGTACTTC. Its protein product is CASSLRGGTTYEQYF.

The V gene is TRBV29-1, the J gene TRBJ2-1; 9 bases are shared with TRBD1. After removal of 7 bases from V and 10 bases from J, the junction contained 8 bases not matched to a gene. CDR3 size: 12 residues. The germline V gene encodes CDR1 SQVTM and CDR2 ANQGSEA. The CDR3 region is CSGQGQGYEQFF. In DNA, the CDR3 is TGCAGCGGCCAGGGACAGGGATACGAGCAGTTCTTC.

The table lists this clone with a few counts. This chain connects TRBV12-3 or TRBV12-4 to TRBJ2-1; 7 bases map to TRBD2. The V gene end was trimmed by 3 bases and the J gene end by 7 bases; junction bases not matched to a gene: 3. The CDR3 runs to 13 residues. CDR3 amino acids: CASSLTSRNEQFF. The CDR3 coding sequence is TGTGCCAGCAGTTTGACTAGCAGGAATGAGCAGTTCTTC.

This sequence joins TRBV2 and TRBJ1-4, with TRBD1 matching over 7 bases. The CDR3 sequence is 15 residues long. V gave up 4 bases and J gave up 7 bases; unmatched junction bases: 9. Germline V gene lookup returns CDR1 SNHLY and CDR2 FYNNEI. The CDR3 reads CASSVEGAGGEKLFF. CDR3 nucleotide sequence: TGTGCCAGCAGTGTTGAGGGGGCTGGGGGTGAAAAACTGTTTTTT.

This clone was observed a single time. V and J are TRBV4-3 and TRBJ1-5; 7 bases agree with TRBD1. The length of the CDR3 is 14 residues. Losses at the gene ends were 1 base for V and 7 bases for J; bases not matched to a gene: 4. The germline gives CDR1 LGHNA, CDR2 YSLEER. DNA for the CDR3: TGCGCCAGCAGCCAAGCAGAAGGGGGCCAGCCCCAGCATTTT. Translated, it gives CASSQAEGGQPQHF.